This TCR beta chain was obtained from a study of cytomegalovirus exposure and HLA in healthy donors. Study-level findings and limits: In all likelihood, a cluster of highly shared sequence variants was a sequencing artifact. Productive status was seen about 90% or about 30% of the time for most TCR beta V segments in an earlier analysis. In a later analysis, a missense DCLRE1C variant was linked to TCR beta V- and J-gene trimming.

Worth noting for this clone: What it recognizes is unknown.

Researchers ran the PCR with 60 Vbeta and 13 Jbeta primers. TCRdb's copy holds only in-frame clones and misses some; the assay was immunoSEQ multiplex PCR. Of about 180,000 clones listed, 80% are singletons. V was shortened by 3 bases and J by 3 bases, with 9 bases between the two germline ends. CDR1 and CDR2 from the germline V gene are SNHLY and FYNNEI. The CDR3 loop spans 15 amino acids. This chain joins TRBV2 and TRBJ2-6, with D maybe TRBD1 (5 bases). The origin of this receptor is a girl aged 5-17 years in good health and CMV-seropositive. The sequenced material came from PBMCs. The CDR3 DNA follows: TGTGCCAGCAGTGAGCAGGGTAATGGGGCCAACGTCCTGACTTTC. Translated, it gives CASSEQGNGANVLTF.